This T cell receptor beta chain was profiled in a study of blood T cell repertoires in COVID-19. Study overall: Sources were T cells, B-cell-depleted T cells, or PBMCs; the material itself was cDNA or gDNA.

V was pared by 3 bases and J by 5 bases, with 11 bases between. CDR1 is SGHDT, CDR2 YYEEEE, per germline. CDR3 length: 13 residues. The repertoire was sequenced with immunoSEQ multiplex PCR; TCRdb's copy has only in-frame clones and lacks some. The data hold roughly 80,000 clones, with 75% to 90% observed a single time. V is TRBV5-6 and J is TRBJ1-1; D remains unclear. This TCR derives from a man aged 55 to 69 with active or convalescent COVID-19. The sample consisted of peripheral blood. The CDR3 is CASSWSGITEAFF. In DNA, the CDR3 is TGTGCCAGCAGCTGGAGCGGGATAACTGAAGCTTTCTTT. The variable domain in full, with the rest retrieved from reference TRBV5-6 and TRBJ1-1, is DAGVTQSPTHLIKTRGQQVTLRCSPKSGHDTVSWYQQALGQGPQFIFQYYEEEERQRGNFPDRFSGHQFPNYSSELNVNALLLGDSALYLCASSWSGITEAFFGQGTRLTVV.